Detailed here is one T cell receptor beta chain. Its antigen is unknown. Samples with a second dose at about 4 or about 12 weeks were pooled together. This sample stems from a study of T cell responses to AZD1222 COVID-19 vaccine. Regarding the study as a whole: Per reports, nearly half of all spike-specific TCRs target regions that are unmutated in variants. Baseline testing showed seropositivity in only a handful of AZD1222 recipients. The study found Spike-specific TCR breadth and depth rose after two AZD1222 doses.

Germline V CDR1 and CDR2: SGHVS, FQNEAQ. The CDR3 has 15 amino acids. Trimming removed 0 bases at V and 0 bases at J, with 9 bases between. Method: immunoSEQ multiplex PCR; TCRdb's copy keeps in-frame clones and lacks some. The sample holds more than 150,000 clones, 94% seen once. Material: peripheral blood, obtained 28 days after the second AZD1222 dose. This chain uses TRBV7-8 with TRBJ2-7; no clear D. The sequence derives from an adult who received the AZD1222 COVID-19 vaccine. In DNA form, the CDR3 reads TGTGCCAGCAGCTTAGCCACGCGAAGCTCCTACGAGCAGTACTTC. Its protein is CASSLATRSSYEQYF. Looking up the rest from reference TRBV7-8 and TRBJ2-7 gives the full variable domain: GAGVSQSPRYKVAKRGQDVALRCDPISGHVSLFWYQQALGQGPEFLTYFQNEAQLDKSGLPSDRFFAERPEGSVSTLKIQRTQQEDSAVYLCASSLATRSSYEQYFGPGTRLTVT.